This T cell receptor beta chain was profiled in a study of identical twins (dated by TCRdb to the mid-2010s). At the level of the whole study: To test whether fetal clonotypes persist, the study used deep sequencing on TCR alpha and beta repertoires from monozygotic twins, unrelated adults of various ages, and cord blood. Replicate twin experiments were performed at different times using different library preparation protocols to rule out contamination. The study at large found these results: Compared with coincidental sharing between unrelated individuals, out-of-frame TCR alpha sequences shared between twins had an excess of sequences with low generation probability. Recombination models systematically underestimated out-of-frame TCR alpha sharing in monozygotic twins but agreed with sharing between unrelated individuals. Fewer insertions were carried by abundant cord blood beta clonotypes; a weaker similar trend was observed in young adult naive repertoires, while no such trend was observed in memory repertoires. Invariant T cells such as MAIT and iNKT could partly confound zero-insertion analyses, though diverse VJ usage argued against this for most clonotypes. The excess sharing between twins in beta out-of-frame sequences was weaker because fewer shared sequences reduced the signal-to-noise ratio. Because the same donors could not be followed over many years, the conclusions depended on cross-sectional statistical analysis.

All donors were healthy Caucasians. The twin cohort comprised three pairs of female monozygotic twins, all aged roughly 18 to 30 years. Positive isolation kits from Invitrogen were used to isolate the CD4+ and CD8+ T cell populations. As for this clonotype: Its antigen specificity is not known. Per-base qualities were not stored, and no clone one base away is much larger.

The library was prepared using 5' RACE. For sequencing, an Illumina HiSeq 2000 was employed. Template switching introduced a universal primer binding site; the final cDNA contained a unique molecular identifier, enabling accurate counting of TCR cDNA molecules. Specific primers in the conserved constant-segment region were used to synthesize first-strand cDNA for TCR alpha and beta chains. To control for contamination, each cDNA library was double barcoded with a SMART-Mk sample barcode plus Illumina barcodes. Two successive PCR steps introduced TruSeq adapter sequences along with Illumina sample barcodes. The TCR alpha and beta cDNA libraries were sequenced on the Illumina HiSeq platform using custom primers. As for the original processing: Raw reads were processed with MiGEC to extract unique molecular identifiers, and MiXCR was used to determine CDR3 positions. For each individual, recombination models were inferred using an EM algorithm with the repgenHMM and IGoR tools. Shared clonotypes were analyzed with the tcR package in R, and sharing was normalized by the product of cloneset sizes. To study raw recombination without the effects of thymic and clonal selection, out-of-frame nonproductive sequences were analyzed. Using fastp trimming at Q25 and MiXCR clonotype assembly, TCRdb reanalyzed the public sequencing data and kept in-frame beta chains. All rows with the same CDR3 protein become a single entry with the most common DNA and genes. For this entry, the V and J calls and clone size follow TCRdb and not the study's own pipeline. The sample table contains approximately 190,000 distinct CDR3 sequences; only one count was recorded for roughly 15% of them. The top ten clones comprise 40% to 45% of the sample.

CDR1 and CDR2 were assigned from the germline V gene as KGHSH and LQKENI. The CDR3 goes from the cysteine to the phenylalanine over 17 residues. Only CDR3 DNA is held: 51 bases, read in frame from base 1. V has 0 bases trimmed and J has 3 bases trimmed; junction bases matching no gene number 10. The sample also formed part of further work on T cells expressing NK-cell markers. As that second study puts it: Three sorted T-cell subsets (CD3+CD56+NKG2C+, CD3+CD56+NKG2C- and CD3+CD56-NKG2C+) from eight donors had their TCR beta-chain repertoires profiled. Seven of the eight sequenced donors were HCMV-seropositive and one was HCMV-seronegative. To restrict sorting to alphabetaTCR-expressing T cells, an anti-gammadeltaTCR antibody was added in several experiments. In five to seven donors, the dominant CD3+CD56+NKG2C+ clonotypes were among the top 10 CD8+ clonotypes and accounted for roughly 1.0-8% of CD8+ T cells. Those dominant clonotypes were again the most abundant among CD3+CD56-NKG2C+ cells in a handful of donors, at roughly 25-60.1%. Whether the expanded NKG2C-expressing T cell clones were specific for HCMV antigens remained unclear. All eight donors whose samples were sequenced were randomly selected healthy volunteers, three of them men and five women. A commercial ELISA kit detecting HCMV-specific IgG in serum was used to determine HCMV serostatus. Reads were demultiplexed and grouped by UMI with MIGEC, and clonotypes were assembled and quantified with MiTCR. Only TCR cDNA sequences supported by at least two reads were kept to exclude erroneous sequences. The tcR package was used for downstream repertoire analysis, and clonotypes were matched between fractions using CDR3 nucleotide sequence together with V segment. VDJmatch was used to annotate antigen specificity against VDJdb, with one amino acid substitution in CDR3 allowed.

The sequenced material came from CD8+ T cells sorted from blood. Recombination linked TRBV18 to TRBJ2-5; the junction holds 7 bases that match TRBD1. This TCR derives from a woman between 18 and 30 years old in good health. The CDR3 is CASSPPRGRSLEETQYF. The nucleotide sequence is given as TGTGCCAGCTCACCACCAAGGGGGCGATCGTTGGAAGAGACCCAGTACTTC.